This T cell receptor beta chain emerged from a study of PD-L1 blockade in urothelial cancer. Across the study: Prior chemotherapy ranged from 0 to 3 regimens per patient. General study points: Having blood TCR clonality under the median before treatment predicted better survival.

Points on this clone: The antigen remains undetermined.

TCRdb keeps only in-frame clones here, not all; method: immunoSEQ multiplex PCR. The sample consists of tens of thousands of clones, more than 75% of them appearing once. The CDR3 loop spans 17 amino acids. CDR1 SGHRS and CDR2 YFSETQ come from the germline V gene. J lost 9 bases, V lost 3 bases, and 9 bases had no gene match. The sample consisted of PBMCs, taken around atezolizumab (anti-PD-L1) treatment. The TCR sequence derives from a man aged 45 to 65 with urothelial cancer. This sequence joins TRBV5-1 and TRBJ2-1; 16 nucleotides agree with TRBD2. The CDR3 region is CASSYRTGTSGRAEQFF. CDR3 nucleotide sequence: TGCGCCAGCAGCTACAGGACAGGGACTAGCGGGAGGGCTGAGCAGTTCTTC.